Sequencing of this TCR beta chain was carried out in a study of shared clonotypes between healthy human individuals. Overall study context: In total, the donors were two women and a few men aged 18 to 49. Study-level points and caveats: Among donors, clonotype sharing was expected to be affected by sequencing depth. Clonotypes shared by all four sorted-subset donors had higher generation probabilities than non-shared clonotypes.

TCRdb's copy holds only in-frame clones and misses some; the assay was immunoSEQ multiplex PCR. This repertoire shows over 2,000,000 clones, roughly 93% found once; its top ten account for about 1.6%. Positive CCR7 selection of CD45RO-negative cells yielded the naive CD8 cells, and terminally differentiated effector memory CD45RA+ cells were excluded. There are 20 residues in the CDR3. Per the germline V gene, CDR1 is SQVTM and CDR2 is ANQGSEA. Losses at the gene ends were 0 bases for V and 0 bases for J; bases not matched to a gene: 12. Comments on this clone: The target antigen is unknown.

This receptor was identified in a young man in good health. Some clones in this sample may be carry-over from other donors' samples. The J gene is TRBJ2-1, the V gene TRBV29-1; 12 bases align to TRBD2. Source material: naive CD8+ T cells from PBMCs. The CDR3 sequence: CSVEDRLAGVFVSSYNEQFF. The CDR3 region has the DNA TGCAGCGTTGAAGATCGACTAGCGGGAGTTTTCGTTAGCTCCTACAATGAGCAGTTCTTC.